One and the same sample provided the 30 T cell receptor beta chains below, sequenced in a study of T-cell memory formation after mild COVID-19. Each CDR3 protein gets one entry after TCRdb re-called the 5' RACE reads with MiXCR. The table has fewer than 400,000 distinct CDR3 sequences, approximately 13% seen once; the top ten hold about a fifth. Sequenced sample: PBMCs or a T cell subset sorted from them (not recorded which). The receptors derive from a man in his late teens or twenties who had mild COVID-19 (a few samples of this study predate the infection). Cell type and time point are not known.

The chain is built from TRBV10-3 and TRBJ2-6; D uncertain. Trimming cost V 0 bases and J 0 bases, with 6 bases left between them. The CDR3 spans 16 residues. Per germline, CDR1 ENHRY and CDR2 SYGVKD. CDR3 DNA sequence: TGTGCCATCAGTGAGTCCCAGAACTCTGGGGCCAACGTCCTGACTTTC. This encodes CAISESQNSGANVLTF.

This clonotype was seen ten or more times. This chain links TRBV7-2 with TRBJ1-6; D is undetermined. This CDR3 is built from 12 residues. Germline values: CDR1 SGHTA, CDR2 FQGNSA. Trimming removed 5 bases at V and 7 bases at J, with 6 bases between. CDR3 sequence: CASSRMNSPLHF. In nucleotides, the CDR3 is TGTGCCAGCAGCCGAATGAATTCACCCCTCCACTTT.

This rearrangement joins TRBV29-1 to TRBJ2-2; the D is unclear. CDR1 SQVTM and CDR2 ANQGSEA come from the germline V gene. The CDR3 loop spans 12 amino acids. With 4 bases removed from V and 4 bases from J, the gap between germline ends came to 7 bases. The CDR3 DNA sequence: TGCAGCGTTGTCGGCCCCACCGGGGAGCTGTTTTTT. The encoded protein is CSVVGPTGELFF.

The sample holds many counts of this clonotype. The rearrangement uses TRBV7-6 and TRBJ2-3, with D perhaps matching TRBD1 (5 bases). Trimming cost V 6 bases and J 0 bases, with 10 bases left between them. Per the germline V gene, CDR1 is SGHVS and CDR2 is FNYEAQ. The CDR3 sequence is 14 residues long. In nucleotides, the CDR3 is TGTGCCAGCAGTCTAAAGGGGAGCACAGATACGCAGTATTTT. As protein: CASSLKGSTDTQYF.

This clonotype was found a few times. The CDR3 DNA follows: TGTGCCAGCAGCGTACAGGGGGCATTCTATGGCTACACCTTC. This gives the protein CASSVQGAFYGYTF. This chain links TRBV9 with TRBJ1-2, with 8 nucleotides matching TRBD1. Trimming removed 1 base from V and 4 bases from J; junction bases left unmatched: 3. This CDR3 has 14 amino acids. The germline gives CDR1 SGDLS, CDR2 YYNGEE.

This clonotype appeared a few times. The genes are TRBV5-4 and TRBJ2-3, with TRBD1 identical over 9 bases. Per germline, CDR1 SGHNT and CDR2 YYREEE (reference sequence). The CDR3 is 16 amino acids. Trimming removed 3 bases from V and 0 bases from J; junction bases left unmatched: 5. CDR3 in amino acids: CASSSGTGPSTDTQYF. CDR3 nucleotides: TGTGCCAGCAGCTCAGGGACAGGGCCTAGCACAGATACGCAGTATTTT.

In this sample, this clonotype turned up a few times. This chain links TRBV5-1 with TRBJ1-1, with D possibly matching TRBD1 (5 bases). CDR3 size: 16 residues. CDR1 is SGHRS, CDR2 YFSETQ, per germline. The ends were cut back, 4 bases at V and 1 base at J, with 17 bases in the middle. The CDR3 coding sequence is TGCGCCAGCAGCCCCTCACGCGGGACGGGGAACACTGAAGCTTTCTTT. Protein: CASSPSRGTGNTEAFF. Full variable domain (missing parts from reference TRBV5-1 and TRBJ1-1): KAGVTQTPRYLIKTRGQQVTLSCSPISGHRSVSWYQQTPGQGLQFLFEYFSETQRNKGNFPGRFSGRQFSNSRSEMNVSTLELGDSALYLCASSPSRGTGNTEAFFGQGTRLTVV.

This clonotype was recorded many times. This chain uses TRBV12-3 or TRBV12-4 with TRBJ2-3; TRBD2 might be the D (5 bases). This CDR3 has 13 amino acids. Trimming cost V 8 bases and J 4 bases, with 13 bases left between them. The CDR3 sequence is CASAKGAADTQYF. CDR3 DNA sequence: TGTGCCAGCGCCAAGGGAGCTGCAGATACGCAGTATTTT.

Many counts were recorded for this clonotype. The chain has TRBV29-1 and TRBJ2-3, with D perhaps TRBD1 (6 bases). Deletions cut 2 bases from V and 0 bases from J, with 9 bases between. This CDR3 spans 14 amino acids. From germline, CDR1 is SQVTM and CDR2 ANQGSEA. The CDR3 DNA sequence: TGCAGCGTTGAAAGGGACACGAGCACAGATACGCAGTATTTT. Its translation: CSVERDTSTDTQYF.

There are many counts of this clonotype. Here the CDR3 DNA reads TGCGCCAGCAGCCAAGAGGCCAGCTACGAGCAGTACGTC. Translated: CASSQEASYEQYV. The J gene is TRBJ2-7, the V gene TRBV4-1; no clear D. Deletions cut 0 bases from V and 3 bases from J, with 6 bases between. CDR3 size: 13 residues. CDR1 and CDR2 (germline): MGHRA, YSYEKL.

This clonotype was seen at least ten times. This chain connects TRBV18 to TRBJ2-2; 7 nucleotides match TRBD2. This CDR3 region has 16 residues. Germline trimming cut 0 bases from V and 1 base from J; bases unmatched to any gene: 2. The germline V gene has CDR1 KGHSH and CDR2 LQKENI. CDR3 protein: CASSPPRGGNTGELFF. CDR3 nucleotide sequence: TGTGCCAGCTCACCACCCCGCGGGGGGAACACCGGGGAGCTGTTTTTT.

The V and J genes are TRBV12-3 or TRBV12-4 and TRBJ1-1, with D unresolved. The V and J ends lost 4 bases and 3 bases respectively, with 9 bases between them. The CDR3 is 13 amino acids. CDR3 amino acids: CASSWRTDTEAFF. The CDR3, as DNA: TGTGCCAGCAGTTGGAGGACGGACACTGAAGCTTTCTTT.

This rearrangement joins TRBV2 to TRBJ2-7; TRBD2 might be the D (6 bases). V gave up 6 bases and J gave up 0 bases, with 21 bases separating them. Germline CDR1 reads SNHLY; CDR2 reads FYNNEI. This CDR3 is built from 17 residues. CDR3 in DNA: TGTGCCAGCAGGGCACCTGAAGGCGGGGAGAGCTCCTACGAGCAGTACTTC. It yields the protein CASRAPEGGESSYEQYF.

In its sample, this clonotype was seen a few times. J is TRBJ2-4 and V is TRBV7-8; 7 bases are a match to TRBD1. From germline, CDR1 is SGHVS and CDR2 FQNEAQ. CDR3 size: 19 residues. With V trimmed by 5 bases and J by 1 base, 17 bases remained unmatched. For the CDR3, the DNA is TGTGCCAGCAGCCATCCGGTCCGTCGAGGGGGCCCGGCCAAAAACATTCAGTACTTC. This codes for CASSHPVRRGGPAKNIQYF.

This clonotype was detected ten times or more. V is TRBV27 and J is TRBJ1-5, with unresolved D. The V gene's germline CDR1 is MNHEY and CDR2 SMNVEV (reference sequence). Trimming cost V 2 bases and J 7 bases, with 12 bases left between them. The CDR3 runs 14 residues. CDR3 sequence reads: CASSLSWGGQPQHF. As DNA, the CDR3 is TGTGCCAGCAGTTTAAGTTGGGGAGGCCAGCCCCAGCATTTT.

This clonotype was found a few times. The chain carries TRBV20-1 and TRBJ1-1; D is perhaps TRBD1 (5 bases). V was shortened by 5 bases and J by 1 base, with 14 bases between the two germline ends. Germline CDR1 reads DFQATT; CDR2 reads SNEGSKA (reference sequence). This CDR3 region has 14 residues. Here the CDR3 reads CSARRGAQNTEAFF. The CDR3 coding sequence is TGCAGTGCTCGCCGAGGGGCCCAGAACACTGAAGCTTTCTTT.

This clonotype occurred a few times. The chain recombines TRBV6-2 or TRBV6-3 with TRBJ2-1; D is uncertain. The CDR3 has 15 residues. In germline, CDR1 is MNHEY, CDR2 SVGEGT. Trimming removed 7 bases from V and 2 bases from J, with 15 bases in between. The CDR3 DNA reads as TGTGCCAGCACGTCGGCTCACTGGCCCTACAATGAGCAGTTCTTC. It yields the protein CASTSAHWPYNEQFF.

In this sample, this clonotype turned up many times. This chain links TRBV5-1 with TRBJ2-1; TRBD2 aligns across 10 bases. The CDR3 spans 15 residues. Germline assignment: CDR1 SGHRS and CDR2 YFSETQ. J lost 12 bases, V lost 4 bases, and 13 bases had no gene match. The DNA for the CDR3 is TGCGCCAGCAGCCGTAGCGGGGGGCCCGCCCGGGCGCAGTTCTTC. Translating it yields CASSRSGGPARAQFF.

This clonotype turned up a few times. In nucleotides, the CDR3 is TGTGCCAGCAGTTGGGCCCGTGCAGCGGGGGGGCCAGGGAGCATTCAGTACTTC. Amino acid sequence: CASSWARAAGGPGSIQYF. This rearrangement joins TRBV27 to TRBJ2-4; 10 nucleotides agree with TRBD2. The CDR3 runs 18 residues. J was trimmed by 9 bases and V by 4 bases; bases with no gene match: 18. Germline V gene data show CDR1 as MNHEY and CDR2 as SMNVEV (reference sequence).

The chain uses TRBV5-1 and TRBJ2-3, with D tentatively TRBD2 (5 bases). Germline assignment: CDR1 SGHRS and CDR2 YFSETQ. The CDR3 is 16 amino acids. Trimming took 4 bases from V and 3 from J, leaving 18 bases between them. The CDR3 here is CASSPAAPPMTDTQYF. DNA for the CDR3: TGCGCCAGCAGCCCAGCGGCACCACCGATGACAGATACGCAGTATTTT.

A few counts support this clonotype. The rearrangement links TRBV4-3 to TRBJ2-5; D perhaps matches TRBD1 (5 bases). The length of the CDR3 is 13 residues. CDR1 and CDR2 (germline): LGHNA, YSLEER. V shed 4 bases and J shed 6 bases, with 12 bases lying between them. The CDR3, as DNA: TGCGCCAGCAGCCGGGGCCTCGAGAAGACCCAGTACTTC. Translation: CASSRGLEKTQYF.

This clonotype has only a few counts. The chain joins TRBV5-1 to TRBJ2-5; perhaps TRBD2 as D (6 bases). The CDR3 contains 15 residues. The V gene's germline CDR1 is SGHRS and CDR2 YFSETQ. Between the trimmed V and J ends, which lost 0 bases and 2 bases, there was a span of 11 bases. The CDR3 here is CASSLARREQETQYF. CDR3 nucleotide sequence: TGCGCCAGCAGCTTGGCTAGGCGGGAACAAGAGACCCAGTACTTC. The variable domain in full, with the rest retrieved from reference TRBV5-1 and TRBJ2-5, is KAGVTQTPRYLIKTRGQQVTLSCSPISGHRSVSWYQQTPGQGLQFLFEYFSETQRNKGNFPGRFSGRQFSNSRSEMNVSTLELGDSALYLCASSLARREQETQYFGPGTRLLVL.

This clonotype was recorded only once. This sequence joins TRBV6-2 or TRBV6-3 and TRBJ2-5; 7 bases line up with TRBD1. The CDR3 is 14 residues long. The trim removed 5 bases at V and 6 bases at J, leaving 9 bases unmatched. Germline CDR1 and CDR2: MNHEY and SVGEGT. This CDR3 reads CASSDDRVVKTQYF. The DNA for the CDR3 is TGTGCCAGCAGTGACGACAGGGTTGTAAAGACCCAGTACTTC.

This clonotype was observed a handful of times. The chain employs TRBV2 and TRBJ1-1, with D possibly TRBD1 on 5 matching bases. Germline CDR1 is SNHLY and CDR2 is FYNNEI. This CDR3 comprises 12 residues. V was pared by 6 bases and J by 3 bases, with 8 bases between. The CDR3 sequence: CASRGTHTEAFF. The CDR3 DNA reads TGTGCCAGCAGGGGGACTCACACTGAAGCTTTCTTT.

Ten or more counts support this clonotype. The CDR3 nucleotides read TGTGCCAGCACTTCCCAGGGTCGGACAGAGAACACCGGGGAGCTGTTTTTT. Protein product: CASTSQGRTENTGELFF. The J gene is TRBJ2-2, the V gene TRBV12-3 or TRBV12-4; tentative D call: TRBD1 (6 bases). This CDR3 comprises 17 residues. V was clipped by 7 bases and J by 1 base, with 19 bases between them.

This clonotype was recorded a few times. This chain joins TRBV7-6 and TRBJ2-3, with unresolved D. The CDR3 is 12 amino acids. From germline, CDR1 is SGHVS and CDR2 FNYEAQ. Trimming cost V 2 bases and J 6 bases, with 6 bases left between them. The CDR3 nucleotides read TGTGCCAGCAGCTTATATCGTGATACGCAGTATTTT. Its protein product is CASSLYRDTQYF.

This clonotype was detected many times. This chain uses TRBV5-1 with TRBJ1-6; D possibly corresponds to TRBD1 (5 bases). Per germline, CDR1 SGHRS and CDR2 YFSETQ. With 4 bases removed from V and 10 bases from J, the gap between germline ends came to 18 bases. The CDR3 is 15 amino acids. DNA of the CDR3: TGCGCCAGCAGCCAGAGGTGGGGGGAAGAATCACCCCTCCACTTT. Translated, it gives CASSQRWGEESPLHF.

This rearrangement joins TRBV5-1 to TRBJ2-7, with a tentative D call TRBD1 (6 bases). The CDR3 is made up of 15 amino acids. V lost 2 bases, J lost 2 bases, and 14 bases lay in between. Germline V lookup: CDR1 SGHRS, CDR2 YFSETQ. The CDR3 DNA reads TGCGCCAGCAGCTTAAAACAGGGTCTTGCCTACGAGCAGTACTTC. Amino acid sequence: CASSLKQGLAYEQYF.

The chain has TRBV5-5 and TRBJ1-4; D possibly corresponds to TRBD1 (6 bases). Germline assignment: CDR1 SGHKS and CDR2 YYEKEE (reference sequence). CDR3 size: 14 residues. Trimming cost V 3 bases and J 9 bases, with 15 bases left between them. The DNA for the CDR3 is TGTGCCAGCAGCTCGCCCGGGGGCGATCAAAAACTGTTTTTT. Amino acids: CASSSPGGDQKLFF.

V and J are TRBV29-1 and TRBJ1-2, with D uncertain. This CDR3 is built from 14 residues. V lost 2 bases and J lost 0, with 10 bases in between. Germline-derived CDR1 and CDR2 are SQVTM and ANQGSEA. The CDR3: CSVELAETNYGYTF. Here the CDR3 DNA reads TGCAGCGTTGAACTGGCGGAGACTAACTATGGCTACACCTTC.